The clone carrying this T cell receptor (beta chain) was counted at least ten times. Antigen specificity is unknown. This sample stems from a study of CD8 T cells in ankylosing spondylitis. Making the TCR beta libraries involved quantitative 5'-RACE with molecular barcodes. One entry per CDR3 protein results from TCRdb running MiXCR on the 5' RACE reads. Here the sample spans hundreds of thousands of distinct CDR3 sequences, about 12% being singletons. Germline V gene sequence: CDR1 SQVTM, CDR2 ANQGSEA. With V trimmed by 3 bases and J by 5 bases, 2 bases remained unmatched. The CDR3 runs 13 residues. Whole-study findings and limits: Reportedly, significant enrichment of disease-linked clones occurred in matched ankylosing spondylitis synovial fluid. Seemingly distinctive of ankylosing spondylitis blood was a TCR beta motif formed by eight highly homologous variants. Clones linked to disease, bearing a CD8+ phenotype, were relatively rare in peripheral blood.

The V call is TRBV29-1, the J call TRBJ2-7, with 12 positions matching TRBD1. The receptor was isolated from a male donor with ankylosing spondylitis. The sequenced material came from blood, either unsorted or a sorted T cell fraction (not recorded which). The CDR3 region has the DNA TGCAGCGTTGAGGGACAGGGGGCCGACGAGCAGTACTTC. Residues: CSVEGQGADEQYF.